A single sample gave rise to the 15 T cell receptor beta chains below, sequenced in a study of shared clonotypes between healthy human individuals. Naive CD8 populations comprised CD45RO-negative cells positively selected for CCR7, excluding terminally differentiated effector memory CD45RA+ cells. Measured with immunoSEQ multiplex PCR; TCRdb has only the in-frame clones, and not every one. The sample has 450,000 to 700,000 clones; 95% to 96% are singletons. Input material: naive CD8+ T cells sorted from blood. These receptors all come from a woman aged 25 to 39 in good health.

The chain employs TRBV7-9 and TRBJ1-4; no firm D call. Per germline, CDR1 SEHNR and CDR2 FQNEAQ (reference sequence). Trimming stripped 5 bases from V and 0 bases from J, with 10 bases between. The CDR3 is 15 residues long. Here the CDR3 DNA reads TGTGCCAGCAGCCCCCCCACTGCAACTAATGAAAAACTGTTTTTT. Translated, it gives CASSPPTATNEKLFF. The full variable domain, completed using reference TRBV7-9 and TRBJ1-4, is DTGVSQNPRHKITKRGQNVTFRCDPISEHNRLYWYRQTLGQGPEFLTYFQNEAQLEKSRLLSDRFSAERPKGSFSTLEIQRTEQGDSAMYLCASSPPTATNEKLFFGSGTQLSVL.

The chain recombines TRBV7-9 with TRBJ2-7, with unresolved D. The CDR3 loop spans 15 amino acids. Trimming stripped 5 bases from V and 2 bases from J, with 16 bases between. CDR1 is SEHNR, CDR2 FQNEAQ, per germline (reference sequence). This chain's CDR3 is CASSHHSVRPYEQYF. In DNA, the CDR3 is TGTGCCAGCAGCCATCACAGCGTCCGTCCCTACGAGCAGTACTTC.

V gene TRBV19 combines with J gene TRBJ2-7, with D possibly being TRBD1 (7 bases). From germline, CDR1 is LNHDA and CDR2 SQIVND (reference sequence). The V and J ends lost 6 bases and 3 bases respectively, with 15 bases between them. The CDR3 has 14 amino acids. The CDR3 here is CASRNRGTDYEQYF. CDR3 in DNA: TGTGCCAGTAGAAACCGGGGGACAGACTACGAGCAGTACTTC.

This sequence joins TRBV27 and TRBJ1-4; D remains ambiguous. In germline, CDR1 is MNHEY, CDR2 SMNVEV (reference sequence). Trimming took off 2 bases at V and 5 bases at J, with 9 bases between the two ends. The CDR3 consists of 14 residues. This chain's CDR3 is CASSLQALNEKLFF. CDR3 nucleotides: TGTGCCAGCAGTTTACAGGCGCTGAATGAAAAACTGTTTTTT.

This chain connects TRBV11-2 to TRBJ2-5; D is possibly TRBD1 (5 bases). Germline CDR1 reads SGHAT; CDR2 reads FQNNGV. The germline V and J ends were trimmed by 0 bases and 5 bases, with 13 bases remaining between them. CDR3 size: 15 residues. The CDR3 bases are TGTGCCAGCAGCTTAGAGGCGACAGTGGGGGAGACCCAGTACTTC. This translates into CASSLEATVGETQYF.

The chain joins TRBV6-5 to TRBJ1-1; weak D call: TRBD1 (5 bases). The CDR3 loop spans 14 amino acids. The germline V and J ends were trimmed by 6 bases and 1 base, with 12 bases remaining between them. The germline CDR1 and CDR2 sequences are MNHEY and SVGAGI. CDR3 nucleotide sequence: TGTGCCAGCAGCCCGGGGGATAAGAACACTGAAGCTTTCTTT. This codes for CASSPGDKNTEAFF.

The J gene is TRBJ1-2, the V gene TRBV27, with D possibly being TRBD1 (6 bases). CDR3 length equals 15 residues. Trimming stripped 6 bases from V and 6 bases from J, with 20 bases between. The germline V gene has CDR1 MNHEY and CDR2 SMNVEV (reference sequence). CDR3: CASRLRGQGFDGYTF. CDR3 coding DNA: TGTGCCAGCAGGCTTAGGGGCCAGGGGTTCGATGGCTACACCTTC.

The genes are TRBV30 and TRBJ1-1, with D possibly TRBD1 on 5 matching bases. CDR1 and CDR2 (germline): GTSNPN, SVGIG (reference sequence). V lost 0 bases and J 0 bases, leaving 14 bases between the germline ends. The CDR3 runs to 16 residues. The CDR3 is CAWSVAPAGMNTEAFF. CDR3 DNA sequence: TGTGCCTGGAGTGTAGCCCCCGCAGGGATGAACACTGAAGCTTTCTTT.

This chain links TRBV5-1 with TRBJ2-7, with 8 bases that match TRBD2. The CDR3 spans 14 residues. Germline V gives CDR1 SGHRS, CDR2 YFSETQ. V was clipped by 1 base and J by 5 bases; unmatched bases: 5. Here the CDR3 DNA reads TGCGCCAGCAGCTTGTCGGGAGGGATCGACGAGCAGTACTTC. It is translated as CASSLSGGIDEQYF.

J is TRBJ1-2 and V is TRBV30, with TRBD1 as a possible D gene (5 bases). The CDR3 spans 13 residues. Germline lookup yields CDR1 GTSNPN and CDR2 SVGIG (reference sequence). Trimming removed 0 bases at V and 8 bases at J, with 13 bases between. The CDR3 is CAWSVSWGNGYTF. In nucleotides, the CDR3 is TGTGCCTGGAGTGTATCCTGGGGGAACGGCTACACCTTC.

The J gene is TRBJ2-5, the V gene TRBV6-5; D call uncertain. V dropped 7 bases and J dropped 4 bases, with 4 bases sitting between them. This CDR3 spans 10 amino acids. Germline CDR1 MNHEY, CDR2 SVGAGI. Written as DNA, the CDR3 is TGTGCCAGCATGGTAGAGACCCAGTACTTC. Protein product: CASMVETQYF.

This clone was detected once. The genes are TRBV28 and TRBJ1-3; no clear D. V gave up 3 bases and J gave up 2 bases, with 8 bases separating them. Per germline, CDR1 MDHEN and CDR2 SYDVKM. This CDR3 spans 14 amino acids. CDR3 amino acids: CASSFRLAGNTIYF. CDR3 nucleotide sequence: TGTGCCAGCAGTTTTAGACTTGCTGGAAACACCATATATTTT.

The chain couples TRBV28 to TRBJ1-5; TRBD1 matches at 11 bases. The ends lost 6 bases at V and 7 bases at J; junction bases unmatched: 11. This CDR3 contains 16 residues. Germline V lookup: CDR1 MDHEN, CDR2 SYDVKM. CDR3 DNA: TGTGCCAGCAGATACACGGGACAGGGGGTTGGGCAGCCCCAGCATTTT. Residues: CASRYTGQGVGQPQHF.

The table lists this clone with a few counts. The chain carries TRBV19 and TRBJ2-1, with TRBD1 matching over 8 bases. Germline V CDR1 and CDR2: LNHDA, SQIVND (reference sequence). V was pared by 9 bases and J by 6 bases, with 4 bases of the junction left unmatched. This CDR3 is built from 12 residues. The CDR3 nucleotides read TGTGCCAGCACGACAGGGGCCAATGAGCAGTTCTTC. Amino acid sequence: CASTTGANEQFF. Filled out from reference TRBV19 and TRBJ2-1, the complete variable domain reads DGGITQSPKYLFRKEGQNVTLSCEQNLNHDAMYWYRQDPGQGLRLIYYSQIVNDFQKGDIAEGYSVSREKKESFPLTVTSAQKNPTAFYLCASTTGANEQFFGPGTRLTVL.

The V gene is TRBV27, the J gene TRBJ2-1; weak D call: TRBD1 (6 bases). The germline V gene has CDR1 MNHEY and CDR2 SMNVEV (reference sequence). The CDR3 has 16 residues. The V and J ends lost 3 bases and 7 bases respectively, with 19 bases between them. The CDR3 region has the DNA TGTGCCAGCAGTTTCAGTTGGAGTACAGGGCGGAATGAGCAGTTCTTC. This sequence encodes CASSFSWSTGRNEQFF.